What follows is one TCR beta chain and its context. This record belongs to a study of blood T cell repertoires in COVID-19. About the study: Donors in the United States, Italy and Spain gave samples during acute or convalescent COVID-19. PBMCs, B-cell-depleted T cells, or T cells were the source of the cDNA or gDNA that made up the material.

Germline loops: CDR1 LGHNT, CDR2 FRNRAP. CDR3 length equals 16 residues. The trim removed 0 bases at V and 0 bases at J, leaving 5 bases unmatched. Authors' processing steps: Amplification from reference gene primers served as the basis for estimated nucleated cell counts. Sequencing used immunoSEQ multiplex PCR; TCRdb keeps in-frame clones, though not all of them. V and J calls and clone size are given by that table; D and trimming were obtained from the DNA. The sample records about 200,000 clones, 65% to 90% being singletons. This clonotype was sampled from a man over 45 with acute or convalescent COVID-19. The sequenced material came from peripheral blood. The chain joins TRBV12-5 to TRBJ2-7, with 7 bases identical to TRBD1. For the CDR3, the DNA is TGTGCTAGTGGTTTGGTATCTGGGACAGTCTCCTACGAGCAGTACTTC. Residues: CASGLVSGTVSYEQYF.